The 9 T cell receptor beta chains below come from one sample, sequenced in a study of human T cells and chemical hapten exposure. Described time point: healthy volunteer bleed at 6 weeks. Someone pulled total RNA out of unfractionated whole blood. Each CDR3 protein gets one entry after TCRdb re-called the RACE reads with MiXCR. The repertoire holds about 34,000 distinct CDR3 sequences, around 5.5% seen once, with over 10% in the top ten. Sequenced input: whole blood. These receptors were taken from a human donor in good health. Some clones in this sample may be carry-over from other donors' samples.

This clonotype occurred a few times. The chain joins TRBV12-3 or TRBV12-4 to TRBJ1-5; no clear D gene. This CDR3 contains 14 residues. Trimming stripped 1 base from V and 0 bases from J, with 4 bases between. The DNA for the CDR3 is TGTGCCAGCAGTTTAGTGGATAGCAATCAGCCCCAGCATTTT. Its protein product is CASSLVDSNQPQHF.

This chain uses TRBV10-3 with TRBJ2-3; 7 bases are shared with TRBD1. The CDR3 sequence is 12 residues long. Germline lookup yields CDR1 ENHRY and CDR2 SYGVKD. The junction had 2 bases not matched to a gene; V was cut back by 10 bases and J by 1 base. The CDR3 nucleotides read TGTGCCACCGGACAGGGCACAGATACGCAGTATTTT. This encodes CATGQGTDTQYF.

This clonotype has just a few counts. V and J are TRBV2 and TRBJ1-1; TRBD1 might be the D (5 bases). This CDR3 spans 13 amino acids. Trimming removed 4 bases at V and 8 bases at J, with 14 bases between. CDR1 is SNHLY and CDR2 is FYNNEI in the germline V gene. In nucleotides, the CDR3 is TGTGCCAGCAGTGTAGGCAGGGCTGCCGAAGCTTTCTTT. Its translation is CASSVGRAAEAFF.

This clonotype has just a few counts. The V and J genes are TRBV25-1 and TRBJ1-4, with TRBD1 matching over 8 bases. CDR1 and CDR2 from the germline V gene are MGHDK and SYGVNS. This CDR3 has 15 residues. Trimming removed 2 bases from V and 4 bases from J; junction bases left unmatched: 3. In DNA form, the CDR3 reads TGTGCCAGCAGTGAAAAAGACAGGGGTAATGAAAAACTGTTTTTT. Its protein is CASSEKDRGNEKLFF.

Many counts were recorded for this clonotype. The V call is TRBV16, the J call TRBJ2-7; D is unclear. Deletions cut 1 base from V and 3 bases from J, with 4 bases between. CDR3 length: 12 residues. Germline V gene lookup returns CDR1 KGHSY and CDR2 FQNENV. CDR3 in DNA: TGTGCCAGCAGCCAATTAGGCTACGAGCAGTACTTC. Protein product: CASSQLGYEQYF.

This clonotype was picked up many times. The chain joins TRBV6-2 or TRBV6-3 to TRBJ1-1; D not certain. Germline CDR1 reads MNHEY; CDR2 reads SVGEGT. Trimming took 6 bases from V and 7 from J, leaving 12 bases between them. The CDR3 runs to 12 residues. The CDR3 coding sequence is TGTGCCAGCAGCCCCGGACGGATTGAAGCTTTCTTT. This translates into CASSPGRIEAFF.

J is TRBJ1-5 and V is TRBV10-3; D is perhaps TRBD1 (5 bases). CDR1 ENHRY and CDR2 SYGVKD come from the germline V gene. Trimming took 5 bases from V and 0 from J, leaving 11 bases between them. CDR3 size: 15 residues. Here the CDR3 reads CAISPDRNSNQPQHF. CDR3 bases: TGTGCCATCAGTCCCGACAGAAATAGCAATCAGCCCCAGCATTTT.

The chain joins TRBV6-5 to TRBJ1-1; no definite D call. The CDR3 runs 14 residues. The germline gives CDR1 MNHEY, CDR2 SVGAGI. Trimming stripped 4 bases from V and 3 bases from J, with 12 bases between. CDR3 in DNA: TGTGCCAGCAGTTTAAGTGGGCAATACACTGAAGCTTTCTTT. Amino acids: CASSLSGQYTEAFF.

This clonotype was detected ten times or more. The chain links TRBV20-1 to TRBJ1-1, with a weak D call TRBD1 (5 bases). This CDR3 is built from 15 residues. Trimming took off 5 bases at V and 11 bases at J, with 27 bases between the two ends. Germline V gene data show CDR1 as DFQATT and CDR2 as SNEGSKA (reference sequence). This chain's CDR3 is CSALLRGTGKAVAFF. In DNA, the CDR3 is TGCAGTGCTTTATTGCGGGGGACGGGGAAGGCGGTGGCTTTCTTT.